This note documents a single TCR beta chain sequence. Its antigen is still unknown. The investigators reverse transcribed all of the isolated RNA, so they sequenced expressed TCRB transcripts. Using immunoSEQ multiplex PCR, the repertoire was profiled, and TCRdb retains in-frame clones only, with some absent. Of around 250,000 clones in the sample, around 21% were seen once. CD45RO/CCR7/CD25/CD127/CD95/CD27 sorting isolated CD4+ naive, central memory, regulatory and stem cell-like memory cells. The sample is drawn from a study of beta chain features in type 1 diabetes. Whole-study findings and limits: Type 1 diabetes patients had moderately but significantly shorter TCRB CDR3s in all four CD4+ subsets.

The sequencing sample was made of naive CD4+ T cells from blood. The receptor was derived from a woman aged 40 to 50 with type 1 diabetes.

The CDR3 DNA follows: TGCGCCAGCAGCCAAGGCTGGACAAGCGGGGCTACCACAGATACGCAGTATTTT. Its translation is CASSQGWTSGATTDTQYF. J is TRBJ2-3 and V is TRBV4-3; 7 bases are shared with TRBD2. The CDR3 contains 18 residues. Germline V gives CDR1 LGHNA, CDR2 YSLEER. V lost 1 base, J lost 2 bases, and 12 bases stayed unmatched.